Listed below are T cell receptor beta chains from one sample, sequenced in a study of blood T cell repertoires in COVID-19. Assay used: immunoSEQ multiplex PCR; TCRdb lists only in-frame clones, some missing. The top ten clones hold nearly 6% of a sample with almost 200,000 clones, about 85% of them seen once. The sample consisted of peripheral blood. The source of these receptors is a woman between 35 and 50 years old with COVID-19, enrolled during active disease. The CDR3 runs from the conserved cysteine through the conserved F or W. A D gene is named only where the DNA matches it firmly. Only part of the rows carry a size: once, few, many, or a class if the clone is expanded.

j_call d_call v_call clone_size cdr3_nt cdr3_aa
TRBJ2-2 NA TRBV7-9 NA TGTGCCAGCATTCGGGGACAACAAGTCTCCATGGAGGCCGGGGAGCTGTTTTTT CASIRGQQVSMEAGELFF
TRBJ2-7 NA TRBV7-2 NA TGTGCCAGCAGCTTTCCAAGCACCTACGAGCAGTACTTC CASSFPSTYEQYF
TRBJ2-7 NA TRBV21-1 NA TGTGCCAGCAGCTTTAGGGACAGGGAGGCACTCGAGCAGTACTTC CASSFRDREALEQYF
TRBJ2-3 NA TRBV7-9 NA TGTGCCAGCAGCTTATCAGGCGGGACTCGCACAGATACGCAGTATTTT CASSLSGGTRTDTQYF
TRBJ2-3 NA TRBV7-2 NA TGTGCCAGCAGCTTAGCGCGTGCTAGTACAGATACGCAGTATTTT CASSLARASTDTQYF
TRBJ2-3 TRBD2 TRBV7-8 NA TGTGCCAGCAGCTCACAGACTAGCGGGGGGTGGGGCGATACGCAGTATTTT CASSSQTSGGWGDTQYF
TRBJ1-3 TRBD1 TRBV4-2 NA TGTGCCAGCAGCCAGGACGGGACAGGTACTGGAAACACCATATATTTT CASSQDGTGTGNTIYF
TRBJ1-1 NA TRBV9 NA TGTGCCAGCAGCCCCAGATTGAACACTGAAGCTTTCTTT CASSPRLNTEAFF
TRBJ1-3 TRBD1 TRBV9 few TGTGCCAGCGGGGACAGGGGGCTCACCTCTGGAAACACCATATATTTT CASGDRGLTSGNTIYF
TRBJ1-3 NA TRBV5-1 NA TGCGCCAGCAGCCCGGGGGGGGTCCAGGACACCATATATTTT CASSPGGVQDTIYF
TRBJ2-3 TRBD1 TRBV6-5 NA TGTGCCAGCAGTTCCCTCACAGGGGCCCATACGCAGTATTTT CASSSLTGAHTQYF
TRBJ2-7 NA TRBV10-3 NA TGTGCCATCAGTGAGGGCAGGCCCTACGAGCAGTACTTC CAISEGRPYEQYF
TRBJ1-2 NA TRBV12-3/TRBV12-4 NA TGTGCCAGCAGTTTAGACAGGAACTATGGCTACACCTTC CASSLDRNYGYTF
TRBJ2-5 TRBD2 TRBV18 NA TGTGCCAGCTCACCGAATCGGGGGGTGAAAGAGACCCAGTACTTC CASSPNRGVKETQYF
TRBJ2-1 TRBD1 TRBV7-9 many TGTGCCAGCAGCTCGTTCCGGGACAGAAGTAATGAGCAGTTCTTC CASSSFRDRSNEQFF
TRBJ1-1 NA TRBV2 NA TGTGCCAGCTCGCGGCAGGCGGGGACCATACGCCCTGAAGCTTTCTTT CASSRQAGTIRPEAFF
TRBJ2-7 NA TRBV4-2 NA TGTGCCAGCAGCCGACGGGGCGGGGTGGGGGACGAGCAGTACTTC CASSRRGGVGDEQYF
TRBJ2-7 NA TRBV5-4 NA TGTGCCAGCAGCTTGGATCGGTACGAGCAGTACTTC CASSLDRYEQYF
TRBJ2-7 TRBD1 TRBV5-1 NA TGCGCCAGCAGCTTGGACAGGGGGATCGGTTACGAGCAGTACTTC CASSLDRGIGYEQYF
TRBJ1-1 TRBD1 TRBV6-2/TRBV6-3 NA TGTGCCAGCAGTCTACAGTTCAGGGGGCTGAACACTGAAGCTTTCTTT CASSLQFRGLNTEAFF
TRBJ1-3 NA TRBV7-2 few TGTGCCAGCAGCCCCTCGGCTGGAAACACCATATATTTT CASSPSAGNTIYF
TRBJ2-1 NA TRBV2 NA TGTGCCAGCAGTGAAGACGGTATGTATGAGCAGTTCTTC CASSEDGMYEQFF
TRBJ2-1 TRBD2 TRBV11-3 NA TGTGCCAGCAGCGCCGGGGGGTCGGGCAATGAGCAGTTCTTC CASSAGGSGNEQFF